The present entry profiles one T cell receptor (beta chain) with its context. The data stem from a study of TIL therapy for anti-PD-1-resistant metastatic lung cancer. Study as a whole: Most patients had lung adenocarcinoma.

The germline V and J ends were trimmed by 1 base and 6 bases, with 14 bases remaining between them. CDR3 length: 15 residues. The V gene's germline CDR1 is SGHAT and CDR2 FQNNGV. The libraries were made with immunoSEQ v3. Measured with immunoSEQ multiplex PCR; TCRdb has only the in-frame clones, and not every one. The sample lists under 55,000 clones, 79% occurring once. The time point was: pre-treatment sample, taken before nivolumab and TIL therapy. V gene TRBV11-2 combines with J gene TRBJ2-3; the D gene is possibly TRBD1 (6 bases). The TCR was taken from a woman aged 30 to 85 with non-small cell lung cancer. The sample in question was blood, obtained at baseline. The CDR3 here is CASSLARARGDTQYF. CDR3 coding DNA: TGTGCCAGCAGCTTAGCGCGGGCGAGGGGGGATACGCAGTATTTT.